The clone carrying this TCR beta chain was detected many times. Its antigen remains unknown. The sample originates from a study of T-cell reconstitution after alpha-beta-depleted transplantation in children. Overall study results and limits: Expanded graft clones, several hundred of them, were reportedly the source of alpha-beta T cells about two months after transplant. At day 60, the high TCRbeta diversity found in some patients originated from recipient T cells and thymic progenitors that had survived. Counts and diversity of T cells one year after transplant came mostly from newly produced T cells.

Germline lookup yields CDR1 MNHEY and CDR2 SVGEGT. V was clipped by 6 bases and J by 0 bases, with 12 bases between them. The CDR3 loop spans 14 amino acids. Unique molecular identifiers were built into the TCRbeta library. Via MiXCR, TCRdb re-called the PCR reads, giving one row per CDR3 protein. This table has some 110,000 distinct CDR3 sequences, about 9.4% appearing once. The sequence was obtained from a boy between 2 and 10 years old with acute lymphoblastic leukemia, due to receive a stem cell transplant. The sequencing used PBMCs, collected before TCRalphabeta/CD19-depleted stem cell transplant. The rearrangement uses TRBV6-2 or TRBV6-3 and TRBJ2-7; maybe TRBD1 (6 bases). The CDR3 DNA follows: TGTGCCAGCAGCCCTGGACAGTTCTCCTACGAGCAGTACTTC. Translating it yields CASSPGQFSYEQYF.